The clone carrying this T cell receptor beta chain was seen at least ten times. Its antigen is still unknown. This library used around 0.4 ug RNA and molecular barcoded adaptors spanning alpha/delta and beta/gamma chains. TCRdb recomputed calls from the reads with MiXCR, one row per CDR3 protein. The table has around 48,000 distinct CDR3 sequences, roughly 20% seen once. The data are from a study of read filtering for tumor transcriptome and immune sequencing. Study as a whole: Mean patient age was 65.9 years, range roughly 45 to 85; approximately 18 male, more than 11 female. TCR-mapped reads were about 3.5 to 11 million with IR-seq versus roughly 80 to 1,300 with RNA-seq. Whole-study findings and limits: Single-read clonotypes: 80% to 90% of IR-seq clonotypes (approximately 3.7% of reads), around three quarters of RNA-seq clonotypes (44.6% of reads).

The sequence came from a donor older than 35 with multiple myeloma. Sequencing used a population of CD138-negative cells sorted from bone marrow.

CDR3 protein: CASSIGYKNIQYF. CDR3 DNA: TGTGCCAGCAGTATCGGGTACAAAAACATTCAGTACTTC. The chain has TRBV6-2 or TRBV6-3 and TRBJ2-4; D remains unclear. V shed 5 bases and J shed 3 bases, with 8 bases lying between them. The CDR3 has 13 residues. Germline CDR1 and CDR2: MNHEY and SVGEGT.